The clone carrying this T cell receptor (beta chain) occurred once. As yet, its antigen is unknown. The CDR3 length is 13 residues. Per germline, CDR1 KGHSH and CDR2 LQKENI. The ends were cut back, 2 bases at V and 2 bases at J, with 7 bases in the middle. This entry comes from a study of T cell responses to AZD1222 COVID-19 vaccine. Overall study findings and caveats: Of spike-specific TCRs, nearly half reportedly target regions left unmutated in variants. It was only a handful of AZD1222 recipients who were seropositive at baseline. Spike-spanning, vaccine-associated CD4 TCRs were dominant at 160-218 and 743-854. Spike-specific TCR breadth and depth were elevated following two AZD1222 doses.

TCRdb keeps only in-frame clones here, not all; method: immunoSEQ multiplex PCR. In the table there are 150,000 to 200,000 clones, 90% to 95% of which are singletons. This specimen consisted of peripheral blood, obtained on day 0 of AZD1222 vaccination. The clonotype comes from an adult in good health. This sequence joins TRBV18 and TRBJ2-7; the D is unclear. The CDR3 is CASSPVQTYEQYF. CDR3 sequence (DNA): TGTGCCAGCTCACCAGTACAGACCTACGAGCAGTACTTC.